The next 31 T cell receptor beta chains were all read from a single sample in a study of blood T cell repertoires in COVID-19. Profiled with immunoSEQ multiplex PCR; TCRdb holds only in-frame clones, not every one. In the table there are roughly 150,000 clones, 85% to 90% of which are singletons. Sequencing was performed on peripheral blood. Source of these receptors: a woman between 40 and 50 years old with acute or convalescent COVID-19.

The V gene is TRBV12-5, the J gene TRBJ2-1; D remains unclear. Germline V gene lookup returns CDR1 LGHNT and CDR2 FRNRAP. The CDR3 consists of 15 residues. Trimming shortened V by 5 bases and J by 7 bases, and 18 bases separated the two germline ends. This CDR3 is CASGPAQIIGNEQFF. In DNA form, the CDR3 reads TGTGCTAGTGGTCCAGCACAGATTATAGGTAATGAGCAGTTCTTC.

The rearrangement joins TRBV27 to TRBJ1-5; D gene unclear. The CDR3 is 14 amino acids. V shed 5 bases and J shed 1 base, with 9 bases lying between them. Per the germline V gene, CDR1 is MNHEY and CDR2 is SMNVEV (reference sequence). The CDR3 nucleotides are TGTGCCAGCAGTCTCGACACAAGCAATCAGCCCCAGCATTTT. It yields the protein CASSLDTSNQPQHF.

A single count supports this clone. The rearrangement uses TRBV10-3 and TRBJ2-1, with 7 bases aligning to TRBD2. The CDR3 extends over 15 amino acids. V lost 3 bases to trimming and J lost 4 bases; unmatched junction nucleotides: 6. The V gene's germline CDR1 is ENHRY and CDR2 SYGVKD. In nucleotides, the CDR3 is TGTGCCATCAGTGATGGGGCTAGCGGTTACAATGAGCAGTTCTTC. Translating gives CAISDGASGYNEQFF.

The genes are TRBV12-3 or TRBV12-4 and TRBJ2-7; maybe TRBD2 (5 bases). The CDR3 covers 12 residues. V gave up 2 bases and J gave up 9 bases, with 11 bases separating them. CDR3 nucleotide sequence: TGTGCCAGCAGTTTAATAGGGAGTAGGCAGTACTTC. Translation gives CASSLIGSRQYF.

This chain joins TRBV5-4 and TRBJ2-1; D remains ambiguous. The CDR3 covers 14 residues. V gave up 0 bases and J gave up 6 bases, with 10 bases separating them. CDR1 and CDR2 (germline): SGHNT, YYREEE (reference sequence). Written as DNA, the CDR3 is TGTGCCAGCAGCTTGGCCATCTTTAGCAATGAGCAGTTCTTC. Its translation: CASSLAIFSNEQFF.

CDR3 DNA: TGCGCCAGCGGGAAGACGACAGGAACCGAGCAGTACTTC. Protein sequence: CASGKTTGTEQYF. The chain links TRBV5-1 to TRBJ2-7; D may be TRBD1 (6 bases). The CDR3 is 13 amino acids. From germline, CDR1 is SGHRS and CDR2 YFSETQ. V gave up 7 bases and J gave up 6 bases, with 17 bases separating them.

The chain links TRBV7-2 to TRBJ2-3, with D maybe TRBD2 (6 bases). Germline loops: CDR1 SGHTA, CDR2 FQGNSA. V was pared by 8 bases and J by 4 bases, with 16 bases between. This CDR3 spans 14 amino acids. The CDR3 coding sequence is TGTGCCAGCTCCCAACGGAGGGTCCCAGATACGCAGTATTTT. This translates into CASSQRRVPDTQYF.

This rearrangement joins TRBV7-9 to TRBJ2-7; 7 positions agree with TRBD1. The CDR3 has 14 residues. V lost 4 bases to trimming and J lost 7 bases; unmatched junction nucleotides: 10. Germline CDR1 and CDR2: SEHNR and FQNEAQ (reference sequence). The CDR3 region has the DNA TGTGCCAGCAGCTGGGACAGAGAGCCTAGAGAGCAGTACTTC. Its translation: CASSWDREPREQYF. Filled out from reference TRBV7-9 and TRBJ2-7, the complete variable domain reads DTGVSQNPRHKITKRGQNVTFRCDPISEHNRLYWYRQTLGQGPEFLTYFQNEAQLEKSRLLSDRFSAERPKGSFSTLEIQRTEQGDSAMYLCASSWDREPREQYFGPGTRLTVT.

This clone has just a few counts. The chain combines TRBV11-2 with TRBJ1-6; 7 bases fit TRBD1. CDR3 length equals 15 residues. CDR1 and CDR2 from the germline V gene are SGHAT and FQNNGV. V gave up 0 bases and J gave up 10 bases; unmatched junction bases: 6. DNA of the CDR3: TGTGCCAGCAGCTTAGATCCCCAGGGGGGCTCACCCCTCCACTTT. Amino acids: CASSLDPQGGSPLHF.

V gene TRBV7-3 combines with J gene TRBJ2-1, with TRBD2 matching 11 bases. The V segment lost 4 bases and the J segment 10 bases; nucleotides outside the gene matches: 9. Germline V gene lookup returns CDR1 SGHTA and CDR2 FQGTGA. The length of the CDR3 is 15 residues. CDR3 amino acids: CASSSGTSGVKEQFF. The CDR3, as DNA: TGTGCCAGCAGCTCCGGGACTAGCGGCGTCAAGGAGCAGTTCTTC.

The chain combines TRBV19 with TRBJ2-3; D is perhaps TRBD2 (6 bases). The V and J ends lost 7 bases and 0 bases respectively, with 11 bases between them. The CDR3 sequence is 14 residues long. Germline CDR1 is LNHDA and CDR2 is SQIVND (reference sequence). CDR3 loop: CASNAGYSTDTQYF. The CDR3, as DNA: TGTGCCAGTAACGCGGGGTACAGCACAGATACGCAGTATTTT. The variable domain in full, completed from reference TRBV19 and TRBJ2-3, reads DGGITQSPKYLFRKEGQNVTLSCEQNLNHDAMYWYRQDPGQGLRLIYYSQIVNDFQKGDIAEGYSVSREKKESFPLTVTSAQKNPTAFYLCASNAGYSTDTQYFGPGTRLTVL.

This clone was found once. This sequence joins TRBV7-2 and TRBJ2-5, with D possibly matching TRBD2 (6 bases). The CDR3 spans 15 residues. Germline V gene data show CDR1 as SGHTA and CDR2 as FQGNSA. The V and J ends lost 4 bases and 2 bases respectively, with 14 bases between them. The CDR3, as DNA: TGTGCCAGCAGCTCGGCCGGGACTTTTCAAGAGACCCAGTACTTC. Protein sequence: CASSSAGTFQETQYF.

This chain links TRBV7-3 with TRBJ2-3; TRBD2 agrees at 14 bases. Trimming at V came to 5 bases and at J to 4 bases, leaving 5 bases not matched to a gene. CDR1 is SGHTA and CDR2 is FQGTGA in the germline V gene. The CDR3 sequence is 16 residues long. The CDR3 DNA is TGTGCCAGCAGCATCGGACTAGCGGGAGGTCCAGATACGCAGTATTTT. Translated: CASSIGLAGGPDTQYF. Combining the CDR3 with reference TRBV7-3 and TRBJ2-3 gives the whole variable domain GAGVSQTPSNKVTEKGKYVELRCDPISGHTALYWYRQSLGQGPEFLIYFQGTGAADDSGLPNDRFFAVRPEGSVSTLKIQRTERGDSAVYLCASSIGLAGGPDTQYFGPGTRLTVL.

This chain uses TRBV14 with TRBJ2-7; D is unclear. V was cut by 0 bases and J by 3 bases, with 9 bases left in between. The germline gives CDR1 SGHDN, CDR2 FVKESK. The CDR3 length is 14 residues. CDR3 amino acids: CASSQDNSIYEQYF. DNA for the CDR3: TGTGCCAGCAGCCAAGATAACAGTATCTACGAGCAGTACTTC.

V gene TRBV10-3 combines with J gene TRBJ2-7, with 7 bases that match TRBD1. Germline loops: CDR1 ENHRY, CDR2 SYGVKD. This CDR3 is built from 12 residues. The V gene end was trimmed by 8 bases and the J gene end by 2 bases; junction bases not matched to a gene: 3. The CDR3 DNA sequence: TGTGCCATCCGGGACAGTACCTACGAGCAGTACTTC. Protein sequence: CAIRDSTYEQYF.

The chain carries TRBV11-2 and TRBJ1-1, with 7 bases identical to TRBD1. V lost 5 bases to trimming and J lost 1 base; unmatched junction nucleotides: 7. Germline assignment: CDR1 SGHAT and CDR2 FQNNGV. The CDR3 consists of 15 residues. CDR3 residues: CASSATGASNTEAFF. DNA for the CDR3: TGTGCCAGCAGCGCAACAGGGGCGTCGAACACTGAAGCTTTCTTT.

The chain carries TRBV5-5 and TRBJ2-7; 9 positions match TRBD1. The germline V gene encodes CDR1 SGHKS and CDR2 YYEKEE (reference sequence). Losses at the gene ends were 2 bases for V and 2 bases for J; bases not matched to a gene: 5. The length of the CDR3 is 15 residues. The CDR3 loop reads CASSFRTGEPYEQYF. The CDR3 DNA is TGTGCCAGCAGCTTCCGGACAGGGGAACCCTACGAGCAGTACTTC.

The chain employs TRBV5-6 and TRBJ1-2; TRBD1 is a possible D gene (6 bases). CDR3 size: 16 residues. V was cut by 0 bases and J by 2 bases, with 14 bases left in between. Germline loops: CDR1 SGHDT, CDR2 YYEEEE. CDR3 nucleotide sequence: TGTGCCAGCAGCTTGGGGTCTCTGGGGGCGAACTATGGCTACACCTTC. Protein product: CASSLGSLGANYGYTF.

The chain couples TRBV6-5 to TRBJ1-5; D may be TRBD1 (6 bases). Germline V gene sequence: CDR1 MNHEY, CDR2 SVGAGI. Trimming took 6 bases from V and 3 from J, leaving 12 bases between them. The CDR3 is made up of 14 amino acids. The CDR3 DNA sequence: TGTGCCAGCAGCAACCGGGACAACAATCAGCCCCAGCATTTT. It yields the protein CASSNRDNNQPQHF.

The chain couples TRBV28 to TRBJ2-4, with D perhaps TRBD1 (5 bases). Germline V gives CDR1 MDHEN, CDR2 SYDVKM. Between the trimmed V and J ends, which lost 4 bases and 2 bases, there was a span of 9 bases. The CDR3 sequence is 14 residues long. CDR3: CASSSQDPKNIQYF. For the CDR3, the DNA is TGTGCCAGCAGTTCACAGGATCCCAAAAACATTCAGTACTTC. The whole variable domain, filled in from reference TRBV28 and TRBJ2-4, reads DVKVTQSSRYLVKRTGEKVFLECVQDMDHENMFWYRQDPGLGLRLIYFSYDVKMKEKGDIPEGYSVSREKKERFSLILESASTNQTSMYLCASSSQDPKNIQYFGAGTRLSVL.

This chain uses TRBV12-3 or TRBV12-4 with TRBJ1-2; possible D gene TRBD1, 6 bases. Trimming stripped 7 bases from V and 4 bases from J, with 13 bases between. This CDR3 comprises 13 residues. The CDR3 DNA is TGTGCCAGCACCGGACAGACCCTCTATGGCTACACCTTC. Translated, it gives CASTGQTLYGYTF.

CDR3 loop: CASSMSRGQGELFF. The DNA of the CDR3 is TGTGCCAGTAGTATGTCCAGGGGGCAAGGGGAGCTGTTTTTT. The rearrangement uses TRBV19 and TRBJ2-2; TRBD1 aligns across 8 bases. CDR1 is LNHDA and CDR2 is SQIVND in the germline V gene (reference sequence). This CDR3 is built from 14 residues. J was trimmed by 8 bases and V by 3 bases; bases with no gene match: 5.

The genes are TRBV10-1 and TRBJ1-1; no reliable D call. V was trimmed by 3 bases and J by 1 base, leaving 9 bases between them. The CDR3 has 14 residues. Germline V gives CDR1 WNHNN, CDR2 SYGVQD (reference sequence). CDR3 in DNA: TGCGCCAGCAGTGATTTTAGAAGGAACACTGAAGCTTTCTTT. The encoded protein is CASSDFRRNTEAFF.

The chain carries TRBV24-1 and TRBJ2-1, with 9 bases that match TRBD2. The CDR3 is 15 residues long. CDR1 is KGHDR, CDR2 SFDVKD, per germline. The trim removed 4 bases at V and 4 bases at J, leaving 4 bases unmatched. The CDR3 region is CATSEAGGRYNEQFF. The CDR3 DNA follows: TGTGCCACCAGTGAAGCGGGGGGCAGATACAATGAGCAGTTCTTC.

This clone appeared once. The chain recombines TRBV5-1 with TRBJ2-3, with 15 nucleotides matching TRBD2. This CDR3 spans 18 amino acids. The J segment lost 2 bases and the V segment lost 0 bases, leaving 4 bases of the junction unmatched. Looked up from germline, CDR1 is SGHRS and CDR2 is YFSETQ. DNA for the CDR3: TGCGCCAGCAGCTTGGTAGGGACTAGCGGGGGGATCACAGATACGCAGTATTTT. Translating it yields CASSLVGTSGGITDTQYF.

CDR3 nucleotides: TGTGCCAGCAGCGCGCCGGGACAGGGTAACACCGGGGAGCTGTTTTTT. This translates into CASSAPGQGNTGELFF. The chain couples TRBV7-9 to TRBJ2-2, with 9 bases lining up with TRBD1. V was pared by 5 bases and J by 2 bases, with 6 bases of the junction left unmatched. Germline CDR1 and CDR2: SEHNR and FQNEAQ (reference sequence). The CDR3 consists of 16 residues.

The J gene is TRBJ2-7, the V gene TRBV11-2; D is ambiguous. V lost 6 bases, J lost 6 bases, and 9 bases lay in between. Germline V CDR1 and CDR2: SGHAT, FQNNGV. The CDR3 consists of 11 residues. CDR3 in DNA: TGTGCCAGCAGAGAGTTTGGCGAGCAGTACTTC. Translating it yields CASREFGEQYF.

This rearrangement joins TRBV27 to TRBJ1-6, with no clear D. From germline, CDR1 is MNHEY and CDR2 SMNVEV (reference sequence). V was pared by 3 bases and J by 4 bases, with 13 bases between. The CDR3 sequence is 16 residues long. CDR3 DNA: TGTGCCAGCAGTTTTGGTACTGGAGGGTATAATTCACCCCTCCACTTT. It specifies CASSFGTGGYNSPLHF.

This clone occurred once. This chain uses TRBV7-9 with TRBJ2-2, with D perhaps matching TRBD2 (5 bases). V was cut by 5 bases and J by 2 bases, with 12 bases left in between. The CDR3 sequence is 15 residues long. Germline V gene sequence: CDR1 SEHNR, CDR2 FQNEAQ (reference sequence). CDR3 loop: CASSRGPTNTGELFF. In DNA form, the CDR3 reads TGTGCCAGCAGCCGCGGGCCAACCAACACCGGGGAGCTGTTTTTT.

There are a few counts of this clone. This chain links TRBV1 with TRBJ2-7; the table's D call TRBD2 went unverified against the DNA. TRBV1 is labeled a pseudogene. CDR3 length equals 16 residues. Here the CDR3 DNA reads TGCACCAGCAGCCCATTTAGCGGACCAGACTCCTACGAGCAGTACTTC. Amino acids: CTSSPFSGPDSYEQYF.

This clone was seen a single time. V and J are TRBV5-1 and TRBJ1-1; tentative D call: TRBD1 (5 bases). Looked up from germline, CDR1 is SGHRS and CDR2 is YFSETQ. The CDR3 consists of 17 residues. Trimming cost V 0 bases and J 0 bases, with 15 bases left between them. CDR3 DNA sequence: TGCGCCAGCAGCTTGGGGTTGGGGGGAAGGTTGAACACTGAAGCTTTCTTT. This sequence encodes CASSLGLGGRLNTEAFF.